This T cell receptor (beta chain) came from a study of blood T cell repertoires in COVID-19 (TCRdb year 2020). Study-wide context: Collaborator samples came from the United States, Italy and Spain and covered acute and convalescent phases of COVID-19. The material from the prospective study consisted of cDNA or gDNA derived from T cells, B-cell-depleted T cells, or PBMCs. Deeply sampled blood TCRbeta repertoires from subjects exposed to, actively infected with, or recovered from COVID-19 were included in the dataset. The repertoires were released in a freely available public database meant as a resource for research on the immune response to SARS-CoV-2. The samples were drawn from the first 160 participants of the ongoing ImmuneRACE study and from about 1,200 subjects provided by 6 global collaborators. A de-identified subject ID, COVID-19 status, age in years and sex were almost always included in the sample metadata. HLA class I and class II types, where available, came from metadata supplied by the sample provider rather than from assay-based typing.

CDR1 is given as MNHNS and CDR2 as SASEGT, both from the germline V gene. From its cysteine to its phenylalanine, the CDR3 spans 15 amino acids. The DNA shown is the 45-base CDR3, in frame from base 1. Trimming takes 0 bases from V and 3 bases from J, and the germline ends sit 9 bases apart. One collaborating source in Seattle enrolled patients while the patients were actively infected and followed the patients over time throughout the course of disease. Whole blood was collected in K2EDTA tubes by collaborating institutions according to the institutions' own protocols. Collaborator samples were shipped for TCRbeta analysis as frozen whole blood, isolated PBMCs, or DNA extracted from either sample type. What the authors observed across the whole study: Clinical and demographic metadata were provided uncurated, with the amount varying by source and participant.

TCRbeta CDR3 regions were amplified from genomic DNA using the immunoSEQ Assay, a bias-controlled multiplex PCR. Regarding the original processing steps: The number of nucleated cells in each sample was estimated from the amplification of reference gene primers within the assay. Sequence reads were collapsed and filtered to measure the absolute abundance of every unique TCRbeta CDR3 rearrangement. For each sample, productive Simpson clonality was calculated as the square root of Simpson's diversity index across productive rearrangements. TCRdb holds this immuneACCESS table with in-frame rearrangements only. Some clones are missing; in checked studies, unresolved V genes explain under half, and the rest has no known cause. V, J and clone size are those of that table, while D and trimming were read from the DNA. This sample comprises around 250,000 clones, about 90% of them detected only once. The ten largest clones represent approximately 2.3% of the sample.

This clone was counted once. This clone's antigen is unknown. Base qualities are not at hand, and no much larger clone is one base apart. The clonotype was recovered from a woman aged 60-70 years with COVID-19, enrolled during active disease. Sequenced: peripheral blood. This chain joins TRBV6-1 to TRBJ2-1, with the D gene not confidently named. The DNA sequence is TGTGCCAGCAGTGAAGCGTCCACTCTCTACAATGAGCAGTTCTTC. This translates into CASSEASTLYNEQFF.